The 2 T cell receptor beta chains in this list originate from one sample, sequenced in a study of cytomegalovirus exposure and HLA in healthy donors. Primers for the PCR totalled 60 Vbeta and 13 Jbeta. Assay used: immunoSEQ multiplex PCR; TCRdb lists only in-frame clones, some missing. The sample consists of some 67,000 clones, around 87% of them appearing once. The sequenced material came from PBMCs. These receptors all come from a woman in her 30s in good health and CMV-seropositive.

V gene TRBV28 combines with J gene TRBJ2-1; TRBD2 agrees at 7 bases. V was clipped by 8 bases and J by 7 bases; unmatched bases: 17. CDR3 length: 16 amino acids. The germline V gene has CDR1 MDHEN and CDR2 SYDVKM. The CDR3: CASAPLGEGLLNEQFF. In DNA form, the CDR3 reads TGTGCCAGCGCGCCCTTGGGGGAGGGCCTGTTGAATGAGCAGTTCTTC.

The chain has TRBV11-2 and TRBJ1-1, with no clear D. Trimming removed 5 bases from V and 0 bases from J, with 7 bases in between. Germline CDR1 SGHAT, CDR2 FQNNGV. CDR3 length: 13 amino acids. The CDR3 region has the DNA TGTGCCAGCAGCCCCGGTCTGAACACTGAAGCTTTCTTT. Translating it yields CASSPGLNTEAFF.